Below, 24 T cell receptor beta chains from the same sample are listed, as sequenced in a study of blood T cell repertoires in COVID-19. The table came from immunoSEQ multiplex PCR; TCRdb's copy has only in-frame clones and leaves some out. The sample carries 150,000 to 200,000 clones, roughly four fifths recorded once. Sequencing was carried out using peripheral blood. The receptor source for this set is a woman aged 80 or over with acute or convalescent COVID-19.

V usage is TRBV9 and J usage is TRBJ2-3, with 10 bases that match TRBD2. CDR3 length equals 15 residues. Germline V gene sequence: CDR1 SGDLS, CDR2 YYNGEE. The V and J ends lost 7 bases and 2 bases, in that order; junction bases with no gene match: 7. The CDR3: CASQSGTSVTDTQYF. In DNA, the CDR3 is TGTGCCAGCCAATCCGGGACTAGCGTCACAGATACGCAGTATTTT.

This clone was detected once. V usage is TRBV6-1 and J usage is TRBJ2-5; the match to TRBD2 covers 11 bases. The CDR3 is 16 residues long. Per the germline V gene, CDR1 is MNHNS and CDR2 is SASEGT. V shed 4 bases, J shed 2 bases, and the junction held 6 bases outside the gene matches. CDR3 protein: CASSGTSGSWQETQYF. The CDR3, as DNA: TGTGCCAGCAGTGGTACTAGCGGGAGCTGGCAAGAGACCCAGTACTTC.

The chain carries TRBV5-1 and TRBJ1-2; the match to TRBD1 covers 8 bases. From germline, CDR1 is SGHRS and CDR2 YFSETQ. This CDR3 region has 14 residues. With 2 bases clipped from V and 6 bases from J, the junction kept 6 bases outside the gene matches. The chain's CDR3 is CASSFGAGGDGYTF. The CDR3 bases are TGCGCCAGCAGCTTTGGGGCAGGGGGCGATGGCTACACCTTC.

The rearrangement uses TRBV11-2 and TRBJ2-7; D perhaps matches TRBD1 (6 bases). V was pared by 5 bases and J by 6 bases, with 20 bases between. CDR3 length: 15 residues. The germline V gene has CDR1 SGHAT and CDR2 FQNNGV. The CDR3 here is CASSPEVRTVGEQYF. CDR3 nucleotides: TGTGCCAGCAGCCCAGAAGTGCGGACAGTGGGCGAGCAGTACTTC.

This clone has just one count. The chain uses TRBV27 and TRBJ2-3, with 7 bases aligning to TRBD2. In germline, CDR1 is MNHEY, CDR2 SMNVEV (reference sequence). The ends lost 7 bases at V and 1 base at J; junction bases unmatched: 11. The CDR3 sequence is 16 residues long. The CDR3 sequence is CASNSPSGSRTDTQYF. DNA of the CDR3: TGTGCCAGCAACTCCCCTAGCGGTTCTCGCACAGATACGCAGTATTTT.

CDR3 nucleotide sequence: TGTGCCAGTAGTACCGGACTCCGTGAAGCTTTCTTT. It specifies CASSTGLREAFF. The chain is built from TRBV19 and TRBJ1-1; D gene uncertain. The CDR3 covers 12 residues. CDR1 and CDR2 (germline): LNHDA, SQIVND (reference sequence). V lost 4 bases and J lost 7, with 10 bases in between.

The chain carries TRBV7-2 and TRBJ2-1, with a possible D match to TRBD2 (6 bases). Trimming stripped 0 bases from V and 0 bases from J, with 9 bases between. The CDR3 consists of 16 residues. Germline CDR1 is SGHTA and CDR2 is FQGNSA. CDR3 DNA sequence: TGTGCCAGCAGCTTAGCGTTGGGGGGCTCCTACAATGAGCAGTTCTTC. Its translation: CASSLALGGSYNEQFF.

The chain has TRBV11-3 and TRBJ2-7; no clear D gene. V lost 3 bases and J 5 bases, leaving 11 bases between the germline ends. CDR3 size: 13 residues. Germline V gives CDR1 SGHNT, CDR2 YENEEA. In DNA, the CDR3 is TGTGCCAGCAGCTTGGAGAGTACCCACGAGCAGTACTTC. Protein product: CASSLESTHEQYF.

This chain uses TRBV18 with TRBJ2-1; TRBD1 aligns across 7 bases. The V gene end was trimmed by 8 bases and the J gene end by 7 bases; junction bases not matched to a gene: 2. CDR3 length equals 11 residues. Germline CDR1 and CDR2: KGHSH and LQKENI. This CDR3 is CASLRGNEQFF. The CDR3 coding sequence is TGTGCCAGCCTCAGGGGGAATGAGCAGTTCTTC.

The chain recombines TRBV28 with TRBJ1-2; 8 nucleotides line up with TRBD1. The V and J ends lost 5 bases and 8 bases, in that order; junction bases with no gene match: 7. The CDR3 extends over 13 amino acids. The germline CDR1 and CDR2 sequences are MDHEN and SYDVKM. The CDR3 reads CASSPSDRDGYTF. CDR3 sequence (DNA): TGTGCCAGCAGTCCTTCGGACAGGGACGGCTACACCTTC.

This chain connects TRBV19 to TRBJ2-3; D might be TRBD1 (6 bases). The CDR3 runs to 12 residues. Germline V lookup: CDR1 LNHDA, CDR2 SQIVND (reference sequence). V lost 0 bases, J lost 14 bases, and 12 bases lay in between. The CDR3 DNA sequence: TGTGCCAGTAGTATAGATGACAGGTCGGCGTATTTT. This codes for CASSIDDRSAYF.

J is TRBJ1-5 and V is TRBV7-2; TRBD1 might be the D (6 bases). There are 18 residues in the CDR3. Trimming left V 5 bases short and J 0 bases short, with 20 bases between. Germline assignment: CDR1 SGHTA and CDR2 FQGNSA. The CDR3 DNA is TGTGCCAGCAGCCCTAGGACCGCAACAGGGAATAGCAATCAGCCCCAGCATTTT. Protein: CASSPRTATGNSNQPQHF.

The chain couples TRBV28 to TRBJ2-3, with TRBD2 matching over 7 bases. CDR3 size: 12 residues. V was clipped by 8 bases and J by 6 bases; unmatched bases: 5. Germline values: CDR1 MDHEN, CDR2 SYDVKM. CDR3 in DNA: TGTGCCAGCGACTCCGGGGGGGATACGCAGTATTTT. It is translated as CASDSGGDTQYF.

The chain links TRBV21-1 to TRBJ1-4; the table's D call, TRBD1, has no DNA check behind it. TRBV21-1 is annotated as a pseudogene. The CDR3 extends over 19 amino acids. CDR3 sequence (DNA): TGTGCCAGCAGTCTGGCGGGACAGGGGGTGTTTAGGACTAATGAAAAACTGTTTTTT. Encoded protein: CASSLAGQGVFRTNEKLFF.

The chain employs TRBV11-2 and TRBJ1-1, with D possibly being TRBD1 (5 bases). With 3 bases removed from V and 4 bases from J, the gap between germline ends came to 12 bases. Germline CDR1 and CDR2: SGHAT and FQNNGV. The CDR3 sequence is 14 residues long. The CDR3 loop reads CASSFQGTATEAFF. In DNA form, the CDR3 reads TGTGCCAGCAGCTTTCAGGGTACTGCCACTGAAGCTTTCTTT.

The chain has TRBV24-1 and TRBJ2-3; TRBD1 might be the D (7 bases). The CDR3 is 16 residues long. The germline gives CDR1 KGHDR, CDR2 SFDVKD. V lost 3 bases to trimming and J lost 3 bases, with 15 bases between them. The CDR3 spells CATSDPRAGGTDTQYF. The DNA for the CDR3 is TGTGCCACCAGTGATCCCCGGGCAGGGGGGACAGATACGCAGTATTTT.

The rearrangement uses TRBV5-1 and TRBJ1-4, with 11 positions matching TRBD1. Trimming at V came to 4 bases and at J to 9 bases, leaving 5 bases not matched to a gene. Germline CDR1 is SGHRS and CDR2 is YFSETQ. There are 14 residues in the CDR3. In DNA form, the CDR3 reads TGCGCCAGCAGCACCGGGACAGGGGGTCAAAAACTGTTTTTT. It encodes CASSTGTGGQKLFF.

The chain carries TRBV12-3 or TRBV12-4 and TRBJ1-1; TRBD1 agrees at 7 bases. The CDR3 is 13 amino acids. The V and J ends lost 5 bases and 5 bases, in that order; junction bases with no gene match: 5. The CDR3 loop reads CASSPRRGTEAFF. The CDR3 DNA sequence: TGTGCCAGCAGTCCGCGCAGGGGGACTGAAGCTTTCTTT.

The chain joins TRBV7-2 to TRBJ2-3; possibly TRBD2 for D (7 bases). The germline CDR1 and CDR2 sequences are SGHTA and FQGNSA. The CDR3 runs 18 residues. Trimming removed 1 base from V and 2 bases from J, with 19 bases in between. CDR3 in amino acids: CASSLEAGGRGATDTQYF. CDR3 in DNA: TGTGCCAGCAGCTTAGAAGCAGGAGGGAGGGGGGCCACAGATACGCAGTATTTT.

This chain links TRBV6-5 with TRBJ2-7; maybe TRBD1 (5 bases). V dropped 5 bases and J dropped 4 bases, with 12 bases sitting between them. This CDR3 has 13 amino acids. The germline gives CDR1 MNHEY, CDR2 SVGAGI. The CDR3 DNA reads TGTGCCAGCAGTAACGGACAATCTTACGAGCAGTACTTC. Protein: CASSNGQSYEQYF.

The chain is built from TRBV29-1 and TRBJ1-4, with TRBD1 matching over 7 bases. Germline CDR1 and CDR2: SQVTM and ANQGSEA. The ends lost 6 bases at V and 3 bases at J; junction bases unmatched: 7. This CDR3 has 14 amino acids. CDR3 in amino acids: CSVRRGGSNEKLFF. CDR3 nucleotide sequence: TGCAGCGTCCGCCGAGGGGGCTCTAATGAAAAACTGTTTTTT.

The chain employs TRBV6-5 and TRBJ2-7; 8 nucleotides line up with TRBD1. Germline V gives CDR1 MNHEY, CDR2 SVGAGI. The length of the CDR3 is 14 residues. With 5 bases clipped from V and 2 bases from J, the junction kept 5 bases outside the gene matches. The CDR3 protein is CASSRQGRPYEQYF. CDR3 nucleotide sequence: TGTGCCAGCAGTCGACAGGGGCGTCCCTACGAGCAGTACTTC.

The CDR3 spells CAISRSAESSYNEQFF. The DNA of the CDR3 is TGTGCCATCAGTCGCAGTGCGGAGAGCTCCTACAATGAGCAGTTCTTC. The gene calls are TRBV10-3 and TRBJ2-1, with D unclear. Germline loops: CDR1 ENHRY, CDR2 SYGVKD. The germline V and J ends were trimmed by 5 bases and 0 bases, with 14 bases remaining between them. This CDR3 has 16 amino acids.

CDR3 sequence reads: CASSHVTGQANNSPLHF. CDR3 nucleotides: TGCGCCAGCAGCCATGTTACGGGACAGGCTAATAATTCACCCCTCCACTTT. The rearrangement uses TRBV4-3 and TRBJ1-6; 8 bases line up with TRBD1. V lost 3 bases to trimming and J lost 5 bases; unmatched junction nucleotides: 9. In germline, CDR1 is LGHNA, CDR2 YSLEER. The length of the CDR3 is 17 residues.